Listed below are T cell receptor beta chains from one sample, sequenced in a study of T cells in Graves' hyperthyroidism and ophthalmopathy. One entry per CDR3 protein, called by TCRdb with MiXCR from the multiplex PCR reads. This sample has 300,000 to 400,000 distinct CDR3 sequences, with about 18% found just once. The sequencing sample was made of blood. These TCRs come from a man aged 18 to 30 with Graves' ophthalmopathy. The CDR3 runs from the conserved cysteine through the conserved F or W. Each record gives: J gene, D gene, V gene, clone size, CDR3 protein, CDR3 DNA. D genes are given only for firm matches. Some rows have no size entry. The others give once, few or many, or a class for an expanded clone.

>TRBJ2-1|TRBD1|TRBV11-2|-
CASLEQGARSNEQFF
TGTGCCAGCTTGGAACAGGGGGCAAGGTCAAATGAGCAGTTCTTC
>TRBJ2-7|-|TRBV20-1|-
CSAAQGFPYEQYF
TGCAGTGCCGCCCAAGGGTTTCCCTACGAGCAGTACTTC
>TRBJ2-6|-|TRBV5-1|many
CASSLASLGANVLTF
TGCGCCAGCAGCTTGGCCAGCCTTGGGGCCAACGTCCTGACTTTC
>TRBJ2-3|TRBD2|TRBV7-2|many
CASSLFSGGIQSTDTQYF
TGTGCCAGCAGCTTATTCAGCGGGGGGATTCAAAGCACAGATACGCAGTATTTT
>TRBJ1-1|TRBD1|TRBV5-8|many
CASSSPTGGNTEAFF
TGTGCCAGCAGCTCCCCGACAGGGGGAAACACTGAAGCTTTCTTT
>TRBJ2-7|-|TRBV29-1|few
CSVEGLGSYEQYF
TGCAGCGTTGAGGGACTGGGTTCCTACGAGCAGTACTTC
>TRBJ2-7|-|TRBV11-2|many
CASRAYPPGTLSDEQYF
TGTGCCAGCAGGGCCTACCCACCCGGGACACTTTCCGACGAGCAGTACTTC
>TRBJ2-7|TRBD1|TRBV29-1|few
CSVEDQGDGIYEQYF
TGCAGCGTTGAAGATCAGGGGGACGGTATCTACGAGCAGTACTTC
>TRBJ2-3|-|TRBV18|many
CASSPTYTDTQYF
TGTGCCAGCTCACCGACGTACACAGATACGCAGTATTTT
>TRBJ1-2|TRBD1|TRBV29-1|few
CSVVPDRGPNYGYTF
TGCAGCGTAGTACCCGACAGGGGGCCGAACTATGGCTACACCTTC
>TRBJ2-5|TRBD1|TRBV15|few
CATSRARDRVGETQYF
TGTGCCACCAGCAGGGCCCGGGACAGGGTTGGAGAGACCCAGTACTTC
>TRBJ1-1|-|TRBV3-1|many
CASSRGGADTEAFF
TGTGCCAGCAGCCGGGGGGGCGCCGACACTGAAGCTTTCTTT
>TRBJ2-7|-|TRBV27|-
CASSLASGFYEQYF
TGTGCCAGCAGTTTAGCCAGTGGATTCTACGAGCAGTACTTC
>TRBJ2-2|TRBD2|TRBV5-8|-
CASSPRLAGGQTGELFF
TGTGCCAGCAGCCCCAGACTAGCGGGGGGGCAAACCGGGGAGCTGTTTTTT
>TRBJ2-6|-|TRBV27|many
CASRAGASGANVLTF
TGTGCCAGCAGGGCGGGGGCCTCTGGGGCCAACGTCCTGACTTTC
>TRBJ1-2|-|TRBV7-2|few
CASSLGGGGGARYGYTF
TGTGCCAGCAGCTTAGGCGGCGGGGGGGGCGCGAGGTATGGCTACACCTTC
>TRBJ1-6|-|TRBV3-1|many
CASSQRGNSPLHF
TGTGCCAGCAGCCAACGGGGAAATTCACCCCTCCACTTT
>TRBJ1-4|-|TRBV4-2|-
CASSQEWSPGLINEKLFF
TGTGCCAGCAGCCAAGAGTGGTCCCCGGGACTGATTAATGAAAAACTGTTTTTT
>TRBJ1-4|-|TRBV7-9|-
CASSLTPGTVNEKLFF
TGTGCCAGCAGCTTAACCCCCGGTACGGTTAATGAAAAACTGTTTTTT
>TRBJ2-1|-|TRBV7-8|many
CASSLSWVLDEQFF
TGTGCCAGCAGCCTTTCGTGGGTACTTGATGAGCAGTTCTTC
>TRBJ2-7|TRBD1|TRBV7-8|many
CASSLSGTGNYEQYF
TGTGCCAGCAGCTTATCGGGGACAGGGAATTACGAGCAGTACTTC
>TRBJ2-2|-|TRBV6-1|-
CASSEQGTNGELFF
TGTGCCAGCAGTGAACAGGGTACCAACGGGGAGCTGTTTTTT
>TRBJ1-1|-|TRBV2|many
CATLVTENTEAFF
TGTGCCACCCTGGTGACAGAGAACACTGAAGCTTTCTTT
>TRBJ2-5|-|TRBV24-1|-
CATSDLPSGARRETQYF
TGTGCCACCAGTGATTTGCCCTCCGGGGCGCGGAGGGAGACCCAGTACTTC
>TRBJ2-5|TRBD2|TRBV10-3|few
CAISLELAGSLGETQYF
TGTGCCATCAGCCTGGAGCTAGCGGGGAGCCTCGGGGAGACCCAGTACTTC
>TRBJ2-3|TRBD1|TRBV5-1|many
CASSFEGAADTQYF
TGCGCCAGCAGCTTCGAGGGGGCGGCAGATACGCAGTATTTT
>TRBJ2-7|TRBD1|TRBV15|-
CATSRSSGTGGEQYF
TGTGCCACCAGCAGATCCTCCGGGACAGGGGGTGAGCAGTACTTC
>TRBJ1-4|-|TRBV12-3/TRBV12-4|many
CASSRDVGTNEKLFF
TGTGCCAGCAGCCGGGACGTTGGAACTAATGAAAAACTGTTTTTT
>TRBJ2-5|-|TRBV27|few
CASSLRQAYGETQYF
TGTGCCAGCAGTTTAAGGCAGGCGTATGGAGAGACCCAGTACTTC
>TRBJ1-1|-|TRBV28|many
CASSIPGNTEAFF
TGTGCCAGCAGCATTCCGGGGAACACTGAAGCTTTCTTT
>TRBJ2-1|TRBD2|TRBV24-1|-
CATSDPRGLLGRDEQFF
TGTGCCACCAGTGATCCACGGGGGTTACTGGGGAGGGATGAGCAGTTCTTC
>TRBJ2-7|-|TRBV27|few
CASSLTAGISYEQYF
TGTGCCAGCAGTTTAACCGCCGGGATTAGCTACGAGCAGTACTTC
>TRBJ2-5|-|TRBV29-1|-
CSCRASRETQYF
TGCAGCTGTCGGGCATCCCGGGAGACCCAGTACTTC
>TRBJ2-6|TRBD1|TRBV5-1|-
CASSSGGQASSGANVLTF
TGCGCCAGCAGCTCAGGGGGACAGGCCTCCTCTGGGGCCAACGTCCTGACTTTC
>TRBJ1-1|-|TRBV6-1|many
CASSSGFSTEAFF
TGTGCCAGCAGTTCAGGGTTCTCCACTGAAGCTTTCTTT
>TRBJ2-1|-|TRBV15|-
CATSRVASPNEQFF
TGTGCCACCAGCAGAGTGGCTAGCCCCAATGAGCAGTTCTTC
>TRBJ1-2|TRBD1|TRBV12-3/TRBV12-4|many
CASSFVGGNGYTF
TGTGCCAGCAGTTTCGTAGGGGGCAATGGCTACACCTTC